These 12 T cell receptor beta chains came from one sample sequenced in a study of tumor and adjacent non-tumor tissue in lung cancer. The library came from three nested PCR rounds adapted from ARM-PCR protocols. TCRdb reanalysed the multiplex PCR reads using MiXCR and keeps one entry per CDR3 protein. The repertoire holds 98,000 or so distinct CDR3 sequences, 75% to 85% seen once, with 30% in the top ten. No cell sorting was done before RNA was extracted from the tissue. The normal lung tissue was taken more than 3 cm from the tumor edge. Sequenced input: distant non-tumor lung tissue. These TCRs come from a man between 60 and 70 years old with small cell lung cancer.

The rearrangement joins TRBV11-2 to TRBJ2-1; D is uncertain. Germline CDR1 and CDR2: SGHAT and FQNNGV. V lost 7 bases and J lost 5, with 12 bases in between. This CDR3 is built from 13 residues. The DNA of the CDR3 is TGTGCCAGCACCATCTTGCTCAACAATGAGCAGTTCTTC. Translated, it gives CASTILLNNEQFF.

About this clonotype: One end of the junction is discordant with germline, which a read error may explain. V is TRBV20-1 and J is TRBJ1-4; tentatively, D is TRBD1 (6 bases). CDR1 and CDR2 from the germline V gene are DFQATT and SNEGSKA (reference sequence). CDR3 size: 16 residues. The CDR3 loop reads CSASLRNWGAGENLFF. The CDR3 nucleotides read TGCAGTGCTAGCCTCCGCAACTGGGGAGCAGGGGAAAATCTGTTTTTT.

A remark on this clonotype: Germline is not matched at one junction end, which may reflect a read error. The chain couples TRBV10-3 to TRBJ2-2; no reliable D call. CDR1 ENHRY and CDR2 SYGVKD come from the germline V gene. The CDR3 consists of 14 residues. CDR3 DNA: TGTGTCATCACTGAAGGATCTGACACCGGGGAGCTGTTTTTT. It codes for CVITEGSDTGELFF.

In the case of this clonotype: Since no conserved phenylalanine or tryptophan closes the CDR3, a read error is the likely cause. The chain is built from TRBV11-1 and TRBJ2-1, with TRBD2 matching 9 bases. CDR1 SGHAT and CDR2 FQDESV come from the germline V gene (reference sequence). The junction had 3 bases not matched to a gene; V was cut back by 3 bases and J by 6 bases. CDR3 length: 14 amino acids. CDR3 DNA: TGTGCCAGCAGCTTGCGGGAGGGCTTCAATGAGCAGTTCATC. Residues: CASSLREGFNEQFI.

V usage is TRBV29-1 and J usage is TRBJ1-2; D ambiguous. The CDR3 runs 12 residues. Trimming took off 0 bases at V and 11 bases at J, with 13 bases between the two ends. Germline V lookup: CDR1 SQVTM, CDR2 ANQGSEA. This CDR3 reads CSVEDTSCGYTF. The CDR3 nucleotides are TGCAGCGTTGAAGACACTTCCTGTGGTTACACCTTC.

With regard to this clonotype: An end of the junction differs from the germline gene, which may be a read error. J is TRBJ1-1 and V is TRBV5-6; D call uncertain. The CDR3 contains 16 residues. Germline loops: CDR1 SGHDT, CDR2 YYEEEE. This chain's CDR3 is CPSSLASGTANTEASF. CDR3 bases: TGTCCCAGCAGCTTGGCCTCCGGAACAGCGAACACTGAAGCTTCCTTT.

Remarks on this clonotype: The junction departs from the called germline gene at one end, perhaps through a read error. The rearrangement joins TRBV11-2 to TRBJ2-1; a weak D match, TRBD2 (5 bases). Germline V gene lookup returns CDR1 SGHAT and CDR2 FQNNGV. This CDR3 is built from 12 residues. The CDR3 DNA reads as TGTGCCAGCAGCTCTGTTGGTAGCGCTGAGCAGTTC. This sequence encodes CASSSVGSAEQF.

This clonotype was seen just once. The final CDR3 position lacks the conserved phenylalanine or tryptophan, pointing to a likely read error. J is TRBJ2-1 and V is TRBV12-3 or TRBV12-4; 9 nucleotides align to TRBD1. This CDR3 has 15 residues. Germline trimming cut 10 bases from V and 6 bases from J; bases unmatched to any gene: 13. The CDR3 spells CANTIRDRVGNEQFS. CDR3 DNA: TGTGCCAACACCATCCGGGACAGGGTTGGCAATGAGCAGTTCTCC.

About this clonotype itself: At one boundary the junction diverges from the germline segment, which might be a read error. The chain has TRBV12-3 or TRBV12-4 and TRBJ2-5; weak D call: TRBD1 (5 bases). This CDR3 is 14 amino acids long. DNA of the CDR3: TGTGCCAGCACTTTAATGGGCAGGGAAGAGACTCAGTACTTC. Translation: CASTLMGREETQYF.

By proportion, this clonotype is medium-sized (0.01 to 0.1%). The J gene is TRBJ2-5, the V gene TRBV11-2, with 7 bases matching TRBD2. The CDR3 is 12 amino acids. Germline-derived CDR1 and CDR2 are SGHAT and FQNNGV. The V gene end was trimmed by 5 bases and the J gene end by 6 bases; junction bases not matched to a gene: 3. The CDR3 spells CASSQGGKTQYF. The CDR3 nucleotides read TGTGCCAGCAGCCAGGGAGGGAAGACCCAGTACTTC.

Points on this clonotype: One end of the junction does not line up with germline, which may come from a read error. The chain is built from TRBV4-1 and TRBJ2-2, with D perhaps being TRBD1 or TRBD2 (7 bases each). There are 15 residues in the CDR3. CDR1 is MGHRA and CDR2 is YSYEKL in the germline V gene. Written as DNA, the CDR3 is TGCGCCAACAGCAGCAGGGGGGGCTATACAGGGGAGCTGTTTTTT. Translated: CANSSRGGYTGELFF.

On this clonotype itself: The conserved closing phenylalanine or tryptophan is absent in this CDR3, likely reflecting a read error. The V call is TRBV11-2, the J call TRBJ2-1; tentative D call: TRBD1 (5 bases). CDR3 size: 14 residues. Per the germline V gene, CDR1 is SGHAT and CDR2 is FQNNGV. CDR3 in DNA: TGTGCCAGCCAGAAGCAGCAGGGTGACAATAAGCAGTTCTCC. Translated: CASQKQQGDNKQFS.